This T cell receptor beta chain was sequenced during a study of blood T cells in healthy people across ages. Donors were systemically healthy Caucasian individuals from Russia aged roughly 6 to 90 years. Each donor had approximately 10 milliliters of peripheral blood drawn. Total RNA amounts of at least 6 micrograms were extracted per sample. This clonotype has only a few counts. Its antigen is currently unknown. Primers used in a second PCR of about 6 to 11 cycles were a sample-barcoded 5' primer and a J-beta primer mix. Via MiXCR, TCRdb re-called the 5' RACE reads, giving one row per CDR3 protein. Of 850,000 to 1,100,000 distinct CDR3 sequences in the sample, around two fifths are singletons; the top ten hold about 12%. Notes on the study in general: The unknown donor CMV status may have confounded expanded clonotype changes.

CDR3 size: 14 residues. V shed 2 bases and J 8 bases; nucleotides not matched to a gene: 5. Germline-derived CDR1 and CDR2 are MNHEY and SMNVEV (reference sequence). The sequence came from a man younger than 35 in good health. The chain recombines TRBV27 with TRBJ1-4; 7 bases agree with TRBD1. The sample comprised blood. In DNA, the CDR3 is TGTGCCAGCAGTTTAGGGAGGGGGCGAGAAAAACTGTTTTTT. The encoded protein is CASSLGRGREKLFF.